These T cell receptor beta chains were read from a single sample in a study of shared clonotypes between healthy human individuals. The data were produced by immunoSEQ multiplex PCR, yet TCRdb's version contains in-frame clones alone and is incomplete. Here the sample spans around 1.5 million clones, 95% to 99% being singletons. The source material was naive CD4+ T cells sorted from blood. The receptors here all came from a man younger than 45 in good health. CDR3s include the opening cysteine and the closing phenylalanine or tryptophan. A D gene is named only where the DNA matches it firmly. The size of a clone is reported for some rows only, either as once, few or many, or as a class for expanded clones.

cdr3_nt | cdr3_aa | j_call | d_call | clone_size | v_call
TGTGCCAGCAGTGAATACCCGACAGTCACCGAGCAGTACTTC | CASSEYPTVTEQYF | TRBJ2-7 | - | - | TRBV25-1
TGCAGCGTTGAGATAGAACAGATGAACACTGAAGCTTTCTTT | CSVEIEQMNTEAFF | TRBJ1-1 | - | - | TRBV29-1
TGTGCCGCGGCGGGACTAGCTTTCGACGAGCAGTACTTC | CAAAGLAFDEQYF | TRBJ2-7 | TRBD2 | - | TRBV10-3
TGCGCCAGCAGCTTGGTTGCTAGTTATCGTCGCGGTGAGCAGTTCTTC | CASSLVASYRRGEQFF | TRBJ2-1 | - | - | TRBV5-1
TGCAGCGTTGGAGGACTCTACGAGCAGTACTTC | CSVGGLYEQYF | TRBJ2-7 | - | once | TRBV29-1
TGCAGCGTTGTTTTCCCGGGACAGGGCTATGGCTACACCTTC | CSVVFPGQGYGYTF | TRBJ1-2 | TRBD1 | - | TRBV29-1
TGTGCCAGCAGCCAAAGCTCCTGGAACGAGCAGTACTTC | CASSQSSWNEQYF | TRBJ2-7 | - | - | TRBV14
TGTGCCACCAGCAGAGATTCGGTCGAGCAGTACTTC | CATSRDSVEQYF | TRBJ2-7 | - | - | TRBV15
TGTGCCAGCAGCGTCGCAGGGATCACAAAAGAGACCCAGTACTTC | CASSVAGITKETQYF | TRBJ2-5 | - | once | TRBV5-4
TGTGCCATCAAGGGAAGAACGGGAGGGGTGGAAAAACTGTTTTTT | CAIKGRTGGVEKLFF | TRBJ1-4 | - | once | TRBV27
TGCGCCAGCAGTGACTACTCCGGGGAGCTGTTTTTT | CASSDYSGELFF | TRBJ2-2 | - | - | TRBV10-1
TGTGCCAGCAGTCCCCTCTCTCGGGACCCCCCGCGACGGTACTTC | CASSPLSRDPPRRYF | TRBJ2-7 | - | - | TRBV27
TGCGCCAGCAGCCAAGCGTCCGATCAGCCCCAGCATTTT | CASSQASDQPQHF | TRBJ1-5 | - | - | TRBV4-1
TGCGCCAGCAACGGACAGGGAACATACAATGAGCAGTTCTTC | CASNGQGTYNEQFF | TRBJ2-1 | TRBD1 | - | TRBV5-1
TGTGCCAGTACCCCGAGGCGGGGGTGGTTTGATGAGCAGTTCTTC | CASTPRRGWFDEQFF | TRBJ2-1 | TRBD2 | - | TRBV19
TGTGCCAGCAGTTTACCCCTGGGACTAGCGGGAGGGCTATTCTACGAGCAGTACTTC | CASSLPLGLAGGLFYEQYF | TRBJ2-7 | TRBD2 | - | TRBV28
TGTGCCAGCTCACCATCTAGCGGGAGAACAGATACGCAGTATTTT | CASSPSSGRTDTQYF | TRBJ2-3 | TRBD2 | - | TRBV18
TGTGCCAGCACCGGCACAGGGAACCCACAAGAGACCCAGTACTTC | CASTGTGNPQETQYF | TRBJ2-5 | - | - | TRBV25-1
TGTGCCAGCAGCTTGGCAGGCAGGGGGACATGCACAGATACGCAGTATTTT | CASSLAGRGTCTDTQYF | TRBJ2-3 | TRBD1 | - | TRBV5-7
TGTGCCAGCAGCTTCGGGTCTCATAATGAAAAACTGTTTTTT | CASSFGSHNEKLFF | TRBJ1-4 | - | - | TRBV7-2
TGTGCCAGCAGTTTATACGGGCGGGAGTTCTACAATGAGCAGTTCTTC | CASSLYGREFYNEQFF | TRBJ2-1 | TRBD2 | once | TRBV28
TGTGCCAGCAGCTTCGTAAGAATAGGACTAGCGGACTACAATGAGCAGTTCTTC | CASSFVRIGLADYNEQFF | TRBJ2-1 | TRBD2 | - | TRBV7-9
TGTGCCAGCAGCAAAAGTTGGCTAGCGGTCGTAGAAGCGCAGTTCTTC | CASSKSWLAVVEAQFF | TRBJ2-1 | TRBD2 | - | TRBV14
TGTGCCAGCTCACCATTTGAACCGGGCTCCTACGAGCAGTACTTC | CASSPFEPGSYEQYF | TRBJ2-7 | - | - | TRBV18
TGTGCCAGCAGTGCGACTACAGGTCTAAGCTTGAATGAAAAACTGTTTTTT | CASSATTGLSLNEKLFF | TRBJ1-4 | - | - | TRBV25-1
TGTGCTAGCAGCCGGGAGGAGAACACCGGGGAGCTGTTTTTT | CASSREENTGELFF | TRBJ2-2 | TRBD2 | - | TRBV7-7
TGTGCCAGCAGCCAAGGGGGTCAGCCCCAGCATTTT | CASSQGGQPQHF | TRBJ1-5 | - | - | TRBV4-2
TGTGCCAGCAGCGTAGGTCAGGGGAACTACACCTTC | CASSVGQGNYTF | TRBJ1-2 | - | - | TRBV9
TGTGCTAGTGGTTTGGTACTATCAGCGGGAGTTTACACCGGGGAGCTGTTTTTT | CASGLVLSAGVYTGELFF | TRBJ2-2 | TRBD2 | - | TRBV12-5
TGTGCCAGCTCACAGACTAGCGGGAGGGATGAGCAGTTCTTC | CASSQTSGRDEQFF | TRBJ2-1 | TRBD2 | - | TRBV18
TGCGCCAGCAGCCCCGAGGGTACAGATACGCAGTATTTT | CASSPEGTDTQYF | TRBJ2-3 | - | - | TRBV5-1
TGTGCCAGCAGCCCCCTCGGGGGACTAGCGGGAGTGGGAAACACCGGGGAGCTGTTTTTT | CASSPLGGLAGVGNTGELFF | TRBJ2-2 | TRBD2 | - | TRBV14
TGTGCCAGCTCACCAAGGCTAGCGGGAGTATTTTCCGGGGAGCTGTTTTTT | CASSPRLAGVFSGELFF | TRBJ2-2 | TRBD2 | - | TRBV18
TGCGCCACCTCGGGGGACTACAATGAGCAGTTCTTC | CATSGDYNEQFF | TRBJ2-1 | - | - | TRBV5-1
TGCGCCAGCAGAGGGGTTGGGGAGGGCCCTAGCACAGATACGCAGTATTTT | CASRGVGEGPSTDTQYF | TRBJ2-3 | TRBD2 | - | TRBV4-1
TGTGCCAGTAGTATACTGGCGGGAGGACATACCGGGGAGCTGTTTTTT | CASSILAGGHTGELFF | TRBJ2-2 | TRBD2 | - | TRBV19
TGTGCCAGCAGCTCATCAGGGGGCGCCGGCACAGATACGCAGTATTTT | CASSSSGGAGTDTQYF | TRBJ2-3 | TRBD1 | - | TRBV7-9
TGTGCCAGCAGTGCCTTAGGGGGGTCCACTGAAGCTTTCTTT | CASSALGGSTEAFF | TRBJ1-1 | - | - | TRBV2
TGTGCCAGCAGTGAACCCACAGCTGGTAAGACCCAGTACTTC | CASSEPTAGKTQYF | TRBJ2-5 | - | - | TRBV2
TGTGCCAGCACGAAACCGGGACAGGGTATAGAGACCCAGTACTTC | CASTKPGQGIETQYF | TRBJ2-5 | TRBD1 | - | TRBV6-1